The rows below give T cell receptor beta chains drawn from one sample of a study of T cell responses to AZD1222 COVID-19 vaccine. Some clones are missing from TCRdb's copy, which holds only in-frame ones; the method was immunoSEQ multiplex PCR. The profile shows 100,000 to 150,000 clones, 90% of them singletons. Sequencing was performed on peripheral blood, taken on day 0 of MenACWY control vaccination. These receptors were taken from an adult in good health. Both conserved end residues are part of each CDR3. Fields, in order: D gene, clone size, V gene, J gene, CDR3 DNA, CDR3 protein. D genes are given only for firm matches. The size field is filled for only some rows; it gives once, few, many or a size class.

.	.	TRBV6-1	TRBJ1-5	TGTGCCAGCAGTGAAGTTCCCAGGGCCGGAAATCAGCCCCAGCATTTT	CASSEVPRAGNQPQHF
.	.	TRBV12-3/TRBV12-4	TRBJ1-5	TGTGCCAGCAGTTCCAGGGGCAATCAGCCCCAGCATTTT	CASSSRGNQPQHF
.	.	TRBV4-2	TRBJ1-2	TGTGCCAGCAGCCGGGGTCTAACCTATGGCTACACCTTC	CASSRGLTYGYTF
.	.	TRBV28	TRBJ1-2	TGTGCCAGCAGTTCAACATCGAAGGGGGGAAACTATGGCTACACCTTC	CASSSTSKGGNYGYTF
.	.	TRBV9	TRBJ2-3	TGTGCCAGCAGCGTATTCGGGGGCGGAGGGACAGATACGCAGTATTTT	CASSVFGGGGTDTQYF
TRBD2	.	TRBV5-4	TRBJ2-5	TGTGCCAGCAGCCCGGGACTAGCCCAAGAGACCCAGTACTTC	CASSPGLAQETQYF
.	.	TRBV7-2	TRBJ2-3	TGTGCCAGCAGCTTTCGGGGGGCAGATCCAGATACGCAGTATTTT	CASSFRGADPDTQYF
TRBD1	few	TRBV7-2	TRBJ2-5	TGTGCCAGCAGCTCTGGACAGGTTCAAGAGACCCAGTACTTC	CASSSGQVQETQYF
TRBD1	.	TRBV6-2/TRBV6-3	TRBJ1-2	TGTGCCAGCAGTTGGGACAGCCCTTCGAACTATGGCTACACCTTC	CASSWDSPSNYGYTF
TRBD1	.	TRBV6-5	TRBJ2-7	TGTGCCAGCAGTTCGACAGGGGGCGGCTACGAGCAGTACTTC	CASSSTGGGYEQYF
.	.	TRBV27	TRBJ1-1	TGTGCCAACAGGTTGACACGACGGAACACTGAAGCTTTCTTT	CANRLTRRNTEAFF
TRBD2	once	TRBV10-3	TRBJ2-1	TGTGCCATCAGTGAGTCCGCGGGGACTAGCGGGAGATATAGGGGCAATGAGCAGTTCTTC	CAISESAGTSGRYRGNEQFF
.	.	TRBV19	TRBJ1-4	TGTGCCAGTACCCAGGACACTTTGGGTGAAAAACTGTTTTTT	CASTQDTLGEKLFF
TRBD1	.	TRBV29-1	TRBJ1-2	TGCAGCGTTGGGAGCTGGACAGGGCAAGGCTACACCTTC	CSVGSWTGQGYTF
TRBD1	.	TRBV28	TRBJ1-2	TGTGCCAGCACCTCGGGAGGGGACAGGGCTTCCTATGGCTACACCTTC	CASTSGGDRASYGYTF
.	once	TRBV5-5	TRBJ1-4	TGTGCCAGCAGCGTCTTAGTGGGGACTAATGAAAAACTGTTTTTT	CASSVLVGTNEKLFF
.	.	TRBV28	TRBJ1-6	TGTGCCAGCACTCCCGGGACTAATATTAATTCACCCCTCCACTTT	CASTPGTNINSPLHF
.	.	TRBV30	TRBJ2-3	TGTGCCCAGAAATCGAGGGGCCGCACAGATACGCAGTATTTT	CAQKSRGRTDTQYF
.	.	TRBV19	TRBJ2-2	TGTGCCAGTAGTGGGGAAGCGAACACCGGGGAGCTGTTTTTT	CASSGEANTGELFF
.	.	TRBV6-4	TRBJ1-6	TGTGCCAGCAGTGACAGGGATAATTCACCCCTCCACTTT	CASSDRDNSPLHF
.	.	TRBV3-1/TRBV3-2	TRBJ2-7	TGTGCCAGCAGCCGTACCGGGAGTGGAGCCTACGAGCAGTACTTC	CASSRTGSGAYEQYF
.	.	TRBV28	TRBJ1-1	TGTGCCAGCAGTTTATGGGGGAGGGGCAGGACTGAAGCTTTCTTT	CASSLWGRGRTEAFF
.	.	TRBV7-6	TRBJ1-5	TGTGCCAGCAGCCCTCAGGGTAATCAGCCCCAGCATTTT	CASSPQGNQPQHF
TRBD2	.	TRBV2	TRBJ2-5	TGTGCCAGCAATTTAGCGGGAAACAAAGAGACCCAGTACTTC	CASNLAGNKETQYF
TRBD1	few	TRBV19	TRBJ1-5	TGTGCGAGTGGGTCGACAGGGTCGCAAAGACGCAATCAGCCCCAGCATTTT	CASGSTGSQRRNQPQHF
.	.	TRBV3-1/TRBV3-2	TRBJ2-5	TGTGCCAGCAGCCACCGGACACCCCAAGAGACCCAGTACTTC	CASSHRTPQETQYF
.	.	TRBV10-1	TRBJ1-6	TGCGCCAGCGGGAATTCACCCCTCCACTTT	CASGNSPLHF
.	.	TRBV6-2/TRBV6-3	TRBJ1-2	TGTGCCAGCAGTGGGGGGCCACTAAAGAACTATGGCTACACCTTC	CASSGGPLKNYGYTF
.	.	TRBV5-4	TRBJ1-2	TGTGCCAGCGGCCGCGGGACGGAGTATGGCTACACCTTC	CASGRGTEYGYTF
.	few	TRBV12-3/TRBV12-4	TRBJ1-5	TGTGCCAGCAAGGGGGGGCCCAATCAGCCCCAGCATTTT	CASKGGPNQPQHF
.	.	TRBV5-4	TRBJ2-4	TGTGCCAGCAGCCCGGAGGGGAGTCGGACCAAAAACATTCAGTACTTC	CASSPEGSRTKNIQYF
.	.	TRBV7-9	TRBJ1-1	TGTGCCAGCAGCTTAGTTGGGAGTAGTTGGATGAACACTGAAGCTTTCTTT	CASSLVGSSWMNTEAFF
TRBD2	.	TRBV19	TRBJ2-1	TGTGCCAGTAGTCCTTGGACTAGCCCCAATGAGCAGTTCTTC	CASSPWTSPNEQFF
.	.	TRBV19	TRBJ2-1	TGTGCCAGTAGTATCTCAGCCGGGACTGAGCAGTTCTTC	CASSISAGTEQFF
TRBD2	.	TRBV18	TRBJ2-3	TGTGCCAGCTCCCCTCGGACTAGCAGCCGATACACAGATACGCAGTATTTT	CASSPRTSSRYTDTQYF
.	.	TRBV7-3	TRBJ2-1	TGTGCCAGCAGCCGCAGTAGGAACAATGAGCAGTTCTTC	CASSRSRNNEQFF
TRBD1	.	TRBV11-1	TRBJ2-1	TGTGCCAGCAGCCCGGACAGGGGTGCCGTTGAGCAGTTCTTC	CASSPDRGAVEQFF
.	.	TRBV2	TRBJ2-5	TGTGCCAGCAGTCCGAGCCGGGTACGGGAGACCCAGTACTTC	CASSPSRVRETQYF
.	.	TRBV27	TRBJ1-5	TGTGCCAGCGGCATGAGGGGCGCAGGTCAGCCCCAGCATTTT	CASGMRGAGQPQHF
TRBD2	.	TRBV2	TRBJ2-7	TGTGCCAGCAGGGAGGGCGGGCTAGCGGATTACGAGCAGTACTTC	CASREGGLADYEQYF
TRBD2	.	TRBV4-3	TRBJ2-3	TGCGCCAGCAGCAGCGGGGTAGCAGATACGCAGTATTTT	CASSSGVADTQYF
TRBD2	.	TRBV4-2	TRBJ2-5	TGTGCCAGCAGCCAATCCCGGGGAGCGGGGGGGCTTTCCCAGTACTTC	CASSQSRGAGGLSQYF
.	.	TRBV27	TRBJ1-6	TGTGCCAGCACACCCCGGGGGGGTAATTCACCCCTCCACTTT	CASTPRGGNSPLHF
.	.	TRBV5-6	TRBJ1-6	TGTGCCAGCAGCTGGCGCGCGGGGCGGCGGGGTACGGATAATTCACCCCTCCACTTT	CASSWRAGRRGTDNSPLHF
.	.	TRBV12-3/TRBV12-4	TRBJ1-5	TGTGCCAGCGGCAGCGATCAGCCCCAGCATTTT	CASGSDQPQHF